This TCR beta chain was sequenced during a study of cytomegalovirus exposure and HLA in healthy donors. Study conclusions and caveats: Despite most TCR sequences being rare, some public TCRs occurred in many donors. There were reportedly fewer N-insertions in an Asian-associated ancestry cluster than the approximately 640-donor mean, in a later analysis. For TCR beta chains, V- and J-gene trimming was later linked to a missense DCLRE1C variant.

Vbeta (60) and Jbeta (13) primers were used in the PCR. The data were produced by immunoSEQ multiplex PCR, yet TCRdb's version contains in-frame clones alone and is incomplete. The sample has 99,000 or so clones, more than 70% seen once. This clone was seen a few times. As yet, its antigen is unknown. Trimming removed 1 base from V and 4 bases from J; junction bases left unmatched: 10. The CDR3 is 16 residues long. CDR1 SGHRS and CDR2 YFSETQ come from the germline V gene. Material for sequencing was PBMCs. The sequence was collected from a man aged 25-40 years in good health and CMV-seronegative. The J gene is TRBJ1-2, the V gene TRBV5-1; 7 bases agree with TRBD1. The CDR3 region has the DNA TGCGCCAGCAGCTTGCGAAGTGGGACAGTAGCCTATGGCTACACCTTC. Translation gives CASSLRSGTVAYGYTF.